This passage covers 30 T cell receptor beta chains from one sample sequenced in a study of blood T cells in healthy people across ages. A second PCR of roughly 6 to 12 cycles used a sample-barcoded 5' primer and a J-beta primer mix. TCRdb reprocessed the 5' RACE reads with MiXCR, giving one entry per CDR3 protein. The table includes approximately 580,000 distinct CDR3 sequences, under 30% detected once. This same sample was also taken into another study, of T cells of mothers and their children.

Sequenced sample: blood. These receptors were obtained from a boy younger than 18 in good health.

The chain carries TRBV21-1 and TRBJ1-2. TRBV21-1 is shown as a pseudogene. The length of the CDR3 is 15 residues. The CDR3 DNA reads TGTGCCAGCAGCAAAGGGGCACACTCTAACTGTGGCTACACCTTC. Protein: CASSKGAHSNCGYTF.

The J gene is TRBJ1-1, the V gene TRBV7-8, with 9 bases fitting TRBD1. This CDR3 spans 17 amino acids. From germline, CDR1 is SGHVS and CDR2 FQNEAQ. V lost 1 base, J lost 3 bases, and 9 bases stayed unmatched. CDR3 sequence reads: CASSLGSGTGPYTEAFF. Here the CDR3 DNA reads TGTGCCAGCAGCTTAGGCTCCGGGACAGGGCCGTACACTGAAGCTTTCTTT.

The chain is built from TRBV2 and TRBJ2-5, with 7 nucleotides matching TRBD2. The CDR3 is 16 amino acids. Germline CDR1 reads SNHLY; CDR2 reads FYNNEI. Trimming took 0 bases from V and 11 from J; bases not matched to a gene: 15. As DNA, the CDR3 is TGTGCCAGCAGTGAAGCGCTGCTAGACTTGGGGGGGGAGCAGTACTTC. It is translated as CASSEALLDLGGEQYF.

This clonotype has a handful of counts. The chain is built from TRBV6-1 and TRBJ2-3, with a tentative D call TRBD2 (6 bases). The CDR3 has 12 residues. Germline CDR1 reads MNHNS; CDR2 reads SASEGT. The V gene lost 11 bases and the J gene lost 5 bases, with 14 bases spanning the gap. This CDR3 reads CAGRGIIDTQYF. In nucleotides, the CDR3 is TGTGCCGGCCGGGGGATCATAGATACGCAGTATTTT.

Only a few counts were recorded for this clonotype. No DNA is shown, since the ends of the CDR3 on it are uncertain; the CDR3 is the one TCRdb lists. The rearrangement links TRBV28 to TRBJ1-2. From germline, CDR1 is MDHEN and CDR2 SYDVKM. Both ends counted, the CDR3 spans 15 residues. CDR3 region: CASSSSDGTNYGYTF.

This clonotype came up a few times. The rearrangement joins TRBV28 to TRBJ2-7, with D possibly TRBD1 on 6 matching bases. The CDR3 consists of 14 residues. The V gene's germline CDR1 is MDHEN and CDR2 SYDVKM. Trimming stripped 5 bases from V and 3 bases from J, with 14 bases between. The CDR3 bases are TGTGCCAGCAGTCACCGACAGGAAATCTACGAGCAGTACTTC. This translates into CASSHRQEIYEQYF.

This clonotype was detected ten times or more. The chain joins TRBV20-1 to TRBJ2-5; maybe TRBD1 (5 bases). The ends were cut back, 6 bases at V and 7 bases at J, with 9 bases in the middle. This CDR3 comprises 10 residues. The germline gives CDR1 DFQATT, CDR2 SNEGSKA (reference sequence). This chain's CDR3 is CSATRVTQYF. CDR3 DNA: TGCAGTGCAACCAGGGTGACCCAGTACTTC.

The chain uses TRBV4-1 and TRBJ2-7; D ambiguous. The germline V and J ends were trimmed by 1 base and 5 bases, with 12 bases remaining between them. The CDR3 consists of 14 residues. CDR1 MGHRA and CDR2 YSYEKL come from the germline V gene. The DNA of the CDR3 is TGCGCCAGCAGCCAAGTTGGCTCGCTCCACGAGCAGTACTTC. Translation gives CASSQVGSLHEQYF.

Here the CDR3 DNA reads TGTGCCAGCAGCCCAAATGTCGGCCGTGCTAATGAAAAACTGTTTTTT. Translation gives CASSPNVGRANEKLFF. The chain links TRBV7-8 to TRBJ1-4; D is ambiguous. V dropped 5 bases and J dropped 3 bases, with 16 bases sitting between them. This CDR3 spans 16 amino acids. Germline V lookup: CDR1 SGHVS, CDR2 FQNEAQ.

This clonotype was found a few times. The genes are TRBV5-1 and TRBJ1-3; weak D call: TRBD1 (5 bases). There are 14 residues in the CDR3. V lost 4 bases, J lost 4 bases, and 12 bases lay in between. CDR1 is SGHRS and CDR2 is YFSETQ in the germline V gene. The chain's CDR3 is CASSVTASGNTIYF. As DNA, the CDR3 is TGCGCCAGCAGCGTGACAGCGTCCGGAAACACCATATATTTT.

The J gene is TRBJ2-1, the V gene TRBV7-9; a possible D gene is TRBD2 (5 bases). The CDR3 loop spans 13 amino acids. Germline V lookup: CDR1 SEHNR, CDR2 FQNEAQ (reference sequence). The V gene lost 6 bases and the J gene lost 9 bases, with 15 bases spanning the gap. CDR3 nucleotide sequence: TGTGCCAGCAGATCCAGACTACCCATTGAGCAGTTCTTC. This encodes CASRSRLPIEQFF.

This clonotype was seen a handful of times. The gene calls are TRBV14 and TRBJ2-1, with D hard to call. The CDR3 contains 17 residues. Looked up from germline, CDR1 is SGHDN and CDR2 is FVKESK. Trimming removed 3 bases at V and 8 bases at J, with 23 bases between. Written as DNA, the CDR3 is TGTGCCAGCAGCCACTACGCGGACGCCAAGCGAGTACATGAGCAGTTCTTC. Translating gives CASSHYADAKRVHEQFF.

This clonotype has only one observation. The genes are TRBV27 and TRBJ2-2; a weak D match, TRBD2 (5 bases). CDR3 length: 15 amino acids. V lost 3 bases and J lost 4, with 12 bases in between. CDR1 is MNHEY, CDR2 SMNVEV, per germline (reference sequence). CDR3 DNA sequence: TGTGCCAGCAGTTTCTCCGACCGGGGCACCGGGGAGCTGTTTTTT. Protein sequence: CASSFSDRGTGELFF.

V is TRBV5-1 and J is TRBJ2-4, with a possible D match to TRBD2 (6 bases). The V gene lost 0 bases and the J gene lost 8 bases, with 12 bases spanning the gap. The CDR3 is 14 amino acids. Germline V gene sequence: CDR1 SGHRS, CDR2 YFSETQ. The CDR3 sequence: CASSLGASEDIQYF. DNA for the CDR3: TGCGCCAGCAGCTTGGGAGCTAGCGAGGACATTCAGTACTTC.

The table lists this clonotype with many counts. This chain joins TRBV13 and TRBJ2-5; 9 positions agree with TRBD1. Per germline, CDR1 PRHDT and CDR2 FYEKMQ (reference sequence). After removal of 0 bases from V and 5 bases from J, the junction contained 4 bases not matched to a gene. The CDR3 runs 15 residues. CDR3 coding DNA: TGTGCCAGCAGCTTAGGCGGGACAGGGAGGGAGACCCAGTACTTC. Amino acid sequence: CASSLGGTGRETQYF. The variable domain in full, with the rest retrieved from reference TRBV13 and TRBJ2-5, is AAGVIQSPRHLIKEKRETATLKCYPIPRHDTVYWYQQGPGQDPQFLISFYEKMQSDKGSIPDRFSAQQFSDYHSELNMSSLELGDSALYFCASSLGGTGRETQYFGPGTRLLVL.

This clonotype was found a few times. V gene TRBV5-1 combines with J gene TRBJ2-2, with D perhaps TRBD1 (6 bases). Germline V gene sequence: CDR1 SGHRS, CDR2 YFSETQ. Trimming stripped 3 bases from V and 7 bases from J, with 31 bases between. This CDR3 comprises 20 residues. CDR3 bases: TGCGCCAGCAGCTCGAAGAGCACGGGACACCATACCAACCAAGTCGGGGAGCTGTTTTTT. Translated, it gives CASSSKSTGHHTNQVGELFF. The variable domain in full, with the rest retrieved from reference TRBV5-1 and TRBJ2-2, is KAGVTQTPRYLIKTRGQQVTLSCSPISGHRSVSWYQQTPGQGLQFLFEYFSETQRNKGNFPGRFSGRQFSNSRSEMNVSTLELGDSALYLCASSSKSTGHHTNQVGELFFGEGSRLTVL.

This clonotype appeared a few times. The CDR3 DNA is TGCAGTGCTAGAGTCGTATCCTTCTCCTACAATGAGCAGTTCTTC. Translation: CSARVVSFSYNEQFF. The rearrangement uses TRBV20-1 and TRBJ2-1; D gene unclear. The CDR3 is 15 residues long. Germline CDR1 reads DFQATT; CDR2 reads SNEGSKA (reference sequence). V gave up 1 base and J gave up 0 bases, with 10 bases separating them.

A few counts support this clonotype. The chain combines TRBV21-1 with TRBJ2-7; TRBD1 is taken as the D call from the table, unchecked against the DNA. TRBV21-1 is an annotated pseudogene. This CDR3 region has 15 residues. CDR3 region: CARSSSRGISYEQYF. The DNA of the CDR3 is TGTGCCAGAAGCTCTTCCCGAGGTATTTCCTACGAGCAGTACTTC.

This chain connects TRBV29-1 to TRBJ2-5, with a tentative D call TRBD1 (7 bases). The length of the CDR3 is 15 residues. Trimming shortened V by 3 bases and J by 1 base, and 15 bases separated the two germline ends. Germline loops: CDR1 SQVTM, CDR2 ANQGSEA. In DNA form, the CDR3 reads TGCAGCGTTGAGGAGGGGGCGAGTACCCAAGAGACCCAGTACTTC. This sequence encodes CSVEEGASTQETQYF.

The chain employs TRBV7-9 and TRBJ1-3, with a weak D call TRBD1 (6 bases). The V gene lost 5 bases and the J gene lost 0 bases, with 17 bases spanning the gap. Germline values: CDR1 SEHNR, CDR2 FQNEAQ (reference sequence). The CDR3 spans 17 residues. The CDR3 nucleotides are TGTGCCAGCAGCGAAGCGGGGGGCACTCCCTCTGGAAACACCATATATTTT. Translated, it gives CASSEAGGTPSGNTIYF.

The chain employs TRBV4-1 and TRBJ2-5; perhaps TRBD2 as D (6 bases). The J call may be in error: the DNA end matches TRBJ2-1 better. In germline, CDR1 is MGHRA, CDR2 YSYEKL. The CDR3 length is 15 residues. In DNA form, the CDR3 reads TGCGCCAGCAGCCAGGGAGGATGGGGCGTCCCTGAGCAGTTCTTC. This sequence encodes CASSQGGWGVPEQFF.

This chain uses TRBV20-1 with TRBJ1-6; a possible D gene is TRBD1 (5 bases). Germline V gives CDR1 DFQATT, CDR2 SNEGSKA (reference sequence). The V end was cut by 0 bases, the J end by 10 bases, with 13 bases between. The CDR3 is made up of 14 amino acids. CDR3: CSARDREGGSPLHF. DNA for the CDR3: TGCAGTGCTAGAGACAGGGAAGGAGGGTCACCCCTCCACTTT.

In its sample, this clonotype was seen a few times. This chain joins TRBV7-6 and TRBJ2-3; D is possibly TRBD2 (6 bases). Germline loops: CDR1 SGHVS, CDR2 FNYEAQ. The CDR3 spans 14 residues. Trimming cost V 8 bases and J 1 base, with 13 bases left between them. The CDR3 spells CASSRSGGTDTQYF. DNA of the CDR3: TGTGCCAGCTCCCGTTCGGGGGGCACAGATACGCAGTATTTT.

The chain links TRBV12-3 or TRBV12-4 to TRBJ2-5; maybe TRBD2 (6 bases). The last part of the DNA fits TRBJ2-1 better; the J call may be wrong. There are 14 residues in the CDR3. The CDR3 sequence is CASSPSTRYNEQFF. CDR3 in DNA: TGTGCCAGCAGTCCCTCGACTAGATACAATGAGCAGTTCTTC.

This rearrangement joins TRBV27 to TRBJ2-7; 8 nucleotides agree with TRBD2. The V gene end was trimmed by 2 bases and the J gene end by 1 base; junction bases not matched to a gene: 4. The CDR3 has 15 amino acids. The V gene's germline CDR1 is MNHEY and CDR2 SMNVEV (reference sequence). The CDR3, as DNA: TGTGCCAGCAGTTTAAGCGGGAGTCGGTCCTACGAGCAGTACTTC. Its protein product is CASSLSGSRSYEQYF.

This clonotype was found a few times. At one end the junction does not follow the germline gene, possibly because of a read error. The chain recombines TRBV12-3 or TRBV12-4 with TRBJ2-5, with 7 bases that match TRBD1. The CDR3 has 15 amino acids. The CDR3 reads CASSTKGQTGPSGNF. The CDR3 nucleotides read TGTGCCAGCAGTACAAAGGGACAGACGGGACCTTCTGGGAACTTC.

V is TRBV5-1 and J is TRBJ2-1; the match to TRBD1 covers 7 bases. TRBJ2-7 explains the end of the DNA better; the J call may be wrong. CDR1 SGHRS and CDR2 YFSETQ come from the germline V gene. This CDR3 region has 16 residues. CDR3 sequence (DNA): TGCGCCAGCAGCTTGGCCGTAGCAGGGGGTCGGATCGGGCAGTACTTC. Residues: CASSLAVAGGRIGQYF.

This chain joins TRBV20-1 and TRBJ2-2, with D possibly matching TRBD1 (5 bases). CDR1 is DFQATT, CDR2 SNEGSKA, per germline (reference sequence). The CDR3 is made up of 14 amino acids. The ends were cut back, 1 base at V and 3 bases at J, with 9 bases in the middle. The DNA of the CDR3 is TGCAGTGCTAGAGCAGGGTGGGACACCGGGGAGCTGTTTTTT. This codes for CSARAGWDTGELFF.

This chain links TRBV6-1 with TRBJ1-4; D may be TRBD1 (5 bases). The V end was cut by 6 bases, the J end by 0 bases, with 14 bases between. CDR1 and CDR2 from the germline V gene are MNHNS and SASEGT. The CDR3 runs to 16 residues. The CDR3 bases are TGTGCCAGCAGCCATATGACAGTTGCAACTAATGAAAAACTGTTTTTT. It yields the protein CASSHMTVATNEKLFF.

This clonotype was observed a few times. The gene calls are TRBV6-5 and TRBJ2-1; 9 positions match TRBD1. V was pared by 5 bases and J by 4 bases, with 6 bases of the junction left unmatched. The CDR3 extends over 15 amino acids. Germline V lookup: CDR1 MNHEY, CDR2 SVGAGI. DNA of the CDR3: TGTGCCAGCAGTCAGCCGGGACAGGGTTACAATGAGCAGTTCTTC. Translated, it gives CASSQPGQGYNEQFF.